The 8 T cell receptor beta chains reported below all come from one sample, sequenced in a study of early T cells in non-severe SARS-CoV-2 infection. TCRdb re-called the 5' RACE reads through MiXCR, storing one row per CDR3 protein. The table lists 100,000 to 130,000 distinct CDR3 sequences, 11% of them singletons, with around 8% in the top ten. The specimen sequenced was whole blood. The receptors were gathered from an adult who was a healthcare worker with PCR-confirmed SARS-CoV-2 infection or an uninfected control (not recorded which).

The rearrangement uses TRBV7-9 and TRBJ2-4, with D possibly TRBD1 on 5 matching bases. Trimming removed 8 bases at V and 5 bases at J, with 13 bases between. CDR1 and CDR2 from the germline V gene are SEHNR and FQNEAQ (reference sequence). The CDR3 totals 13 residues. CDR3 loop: CASSDRAENIQYF. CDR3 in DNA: TGTGCCAGCTCCGACAGAGCAGAAAACATTCAGTACTTC.

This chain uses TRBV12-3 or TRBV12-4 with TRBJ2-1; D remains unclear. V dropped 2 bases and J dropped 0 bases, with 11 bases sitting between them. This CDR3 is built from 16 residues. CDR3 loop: CASSLRRLSSYNEQFF. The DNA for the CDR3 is TGTGCCAGCAGTTTACGCCGACTGAGCTCCTACAATGAGCAGTTCTTC.

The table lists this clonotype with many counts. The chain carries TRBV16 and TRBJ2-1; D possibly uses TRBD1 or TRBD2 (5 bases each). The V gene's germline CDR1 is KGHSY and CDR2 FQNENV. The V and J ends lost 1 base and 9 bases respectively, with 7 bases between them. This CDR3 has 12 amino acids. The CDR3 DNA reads TGTGCCAGCAGCCAATGGGGGTTTGAGCAGTTCTTC. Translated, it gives CASSQWGFEQFF.

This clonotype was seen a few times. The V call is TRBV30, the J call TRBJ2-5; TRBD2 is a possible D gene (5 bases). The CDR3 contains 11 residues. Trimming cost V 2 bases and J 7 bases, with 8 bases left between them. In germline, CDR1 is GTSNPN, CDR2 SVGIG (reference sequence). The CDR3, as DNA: TGTGCCTGGAGTTCCGGAGGGACCCAGTACTTC. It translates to CAWSSGGTQYF.

The CDR3 spells CASSLDPLDTIYF. DNA of the CDR3: TGTGCCAGCAGTTTAGATCCCCTGGACACCATATATTTT. The chain has TRBV6-6 and TRBJ1-3; no firm D call. Trimming took off 4 bases at V and 8 bases at J, with 12 bases between the two ends. Germline assignment: CDR1 MNHNY and CDR2 SVGAGI (reference sequence). The CDR3 has 13 residues.

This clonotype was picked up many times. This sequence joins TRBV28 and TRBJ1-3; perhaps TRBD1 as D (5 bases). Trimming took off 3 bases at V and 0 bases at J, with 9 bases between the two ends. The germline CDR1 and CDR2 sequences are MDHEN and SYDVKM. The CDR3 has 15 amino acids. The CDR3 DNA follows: TGTGCCAGCAGTTTCGGGGCAAGCTCTGGAAACACCATATATTTT. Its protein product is CASSFGASSGNTIYF.

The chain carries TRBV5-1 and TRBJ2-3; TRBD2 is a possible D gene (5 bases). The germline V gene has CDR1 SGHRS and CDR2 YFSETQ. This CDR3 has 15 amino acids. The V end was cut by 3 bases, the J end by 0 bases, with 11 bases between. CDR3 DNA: TGCGCCAGCAGCTCAGACTATACTAGCACAGATACGCAGTATTTT. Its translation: CASSSDYTSTDTQYF.

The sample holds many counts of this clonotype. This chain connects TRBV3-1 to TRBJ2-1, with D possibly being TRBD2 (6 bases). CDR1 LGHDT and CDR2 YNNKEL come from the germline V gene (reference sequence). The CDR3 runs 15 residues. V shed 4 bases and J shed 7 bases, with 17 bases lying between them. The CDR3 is CASSLPGRRGNEQFF. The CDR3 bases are TGTGCCAGCAGCCTTCCGGGCCGCCGGGGGAATGAGCAGTTCTTC.